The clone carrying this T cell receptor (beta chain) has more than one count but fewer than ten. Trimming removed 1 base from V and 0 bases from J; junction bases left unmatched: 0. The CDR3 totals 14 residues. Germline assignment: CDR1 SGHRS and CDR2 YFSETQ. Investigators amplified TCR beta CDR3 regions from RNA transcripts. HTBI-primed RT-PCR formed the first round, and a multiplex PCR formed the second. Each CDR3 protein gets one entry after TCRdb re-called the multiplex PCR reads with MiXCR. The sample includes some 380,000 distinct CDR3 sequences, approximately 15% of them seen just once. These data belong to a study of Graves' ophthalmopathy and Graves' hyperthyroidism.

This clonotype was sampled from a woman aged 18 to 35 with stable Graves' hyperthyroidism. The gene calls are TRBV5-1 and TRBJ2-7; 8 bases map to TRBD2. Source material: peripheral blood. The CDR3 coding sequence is TGCGCCAGCAGCTTGCGGGGGGGCTCCTACGAGCAGTACTTC. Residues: CASSLRGGSYEQYF.